This T cell receptor (beta chain) was retrieved from a study of CD8 T cells in Susac syndrome. Study conclusions and caveats: TCR sequencing and HLA analysis covered a relatively small number of individuals.

The CDR3 contains 13 residues. With 3 bases removed from V and 4 bases from J, the gap between germline ends came to 9 bases. Germline V gives CDR1 MNHEY, CDR2 SMNVEV (reference sequence). CD8+ and CD4+ blood T cells underwent TCR beta sequencing. The TEMRA cells underwent FACS enrichment, while the CD8+ and CD4+ T cells underwent negative isolation. As to this clonotype: Its antigen is currently unknown.

It was with random hexamers that roughly 0.45 to 1 ug RNA was reverse transcribed. An immunoSEQ multiplex PCR generated amplified TCR beta CDR3 products spanning 54 Vbeta and 13 Jbeta. MiXCR, applied by TCRdb to the immunoSEQ multiplex PCR reads, yields one record per CDR3 protein. The sample holds 27,000 or so distinct CDR3 sequences, roughly 92% seen once. Source material: CD8+ T cells from PBMCs. This receptor was obtained from a human donor in good health. The gene calls are TRBV27 and TRBJ1-2; D call uncertain. CDR3 amino acids: CASSLGKGYGYTF. In DNA, the CDR3 is TGTGCCAGCAGTTTGGGAAAGGGCTATGGCTACACCTTC.